There are many counts of the clone carrying this T cell receptor (beta chain). The CDR3 end falls 3 residues outside the read, so it is completed with the germline J gene. This CDR3 has 14 amino acids. CDR1 and CDR2 (germline): GTSNPN, SVGIG (reference sequence). The V and J ends lost 2 bases and 2 bases respectively, with 10 bases between them. This sample is part of a study of T cell clonality in common variable immunodeficiency. Here immunoSEQ multiplex PCR was the method, and the copy in TCRdb shows in-frame clones only, minus some. The sample shows approximately 40,000 clones, none of them appearing just once.

The specimen sequenced was peripheral blood mononuclear cells. The receptor was derived from a person aged 18 to 75 in good health. This chain connects TRBV30 to TRBJ2-1; D not resolved. Partial CDR3 DNA: TGTGCCTGGAGTATCCCCTTTGCCTACAATGAG. This encodes CAWSIPFAYNE. The full CDR3 protein is CAWSIPFAYNEQFF. The full variable domain, with the rest looked up from reference TRBV30 and TRBJ2-1, is SQTIHQWPATLVQPVGSPLSLECTVEGTSNPNLYWYRQAAGRGLQLLFYSVGIGQISSEVPQNLSASRPQDRQFILSSKKLLLSDSGFYLCAWSIPFAYNEQFFGPGTRLTVL.